The 6 T cell receptor beta chains below all came from one sample that was sequenced in a study of early T cells in non-severe SARS-CoV-2 infection (dated by TCRdb to the early 2020s). Library construction relied on 5' RACE. The sequencer was a NextSeq 500. TCRdb handled the public reads itself, with Q25 trimming in fastp and clone calling in MiXCR, and kept productive beta chains. Records with the same CDR3 protein are collapsed into one entry carrying the most frequent genes and DNA. The sample table shows tens of thousands of distinct CDR3 sequences, and 7.9% are seen once. The top ten clonotypes cover roughly an eighth of the sample. The sequencing here drew on whole blood, taken at baseline. Receptors originate from an adult who was a healthcare worker with PCR-confirmed SARS-CoV-2 infection or an uninfected control (not recorded which).

This clonotype was detected only a few times. The chain is built from TRBV6-2 or TRBV6-3 and TRBJ2-5; D perhaps matches TRBD1 (6 bases). Per the germline V gene, CDR1 is MNHEY and CDR2 is SVGEGT. Deletions cut 7 bases from V and 6 bases from J, with 15 bases between. The CDR3 covers 13 residues. The CDR3 sequence is CASISDSRKTQYF. As DNA, the CDR3 is TGTGCCAGCATATCGGACAGTCGGAAGACCCAGTACTTC.

In this sample, this clonotype turned up many times. The chain links TRBV10-1 to TRBJ2-2; 7 bases fit TRBD1. The junction had 8 bases not matched to a gene; V was cut back by 8 bases and J by 2 bases. The germline CDR1 and CDR2 sequences are WNHNN and SYGVQD (reference sequence). The CDR3 runs to 15 residues. CDR3: CASSGGQLNTGELFF. CDR3 in DNA: TGCGCCAGCTCTGGGGGACAGTTAAACACCGGGGAGCTGTTTTTT.

V and J are TRBV10-3 and TRBJ1-1, with 9 bases aligning to TRBD1. V lost 6 bases, J lost 5 bases, and 7 bases stayed unmatched. This CDR3 is built from 14 residues. The V gene's germline CDR1 is ENHRY and CDR2 SYGVKD. DNA of the CDR3: TGTGCCATCAGGGACAGGGGAGATCGTACTGAAGCTTTCTTT. This codes for CAIRDRGDRTEAFF.

This clonotype was picked up many times. The chain has TRBV7-6 and TRBJ2-1; D not resolved. Germline V CDR1 and CDR2: SGHVS, FNYEAQ. The CDR3 runs to 12 residues. Trimming took off 2 bases at V and 5 bases at J, with 4 bases between the two ends. The CDR3 DNA reads TGTGCCAGCAGCTTAACCGACAATGAGCAGTTCTTC. It yields the protein CASSLTDNEQFF.

V is TRBV3-1 and J is TRBJ2-2, with 9 bases lining up with TRBD1. CDR1 and CDR2 (germline): LGHDT, YNNKEL (reference sequence). This CDR3 is built from 16 residues. Trimming took 0 bases from V and 4 from J; bases not matched to a gene: 3. The CDR3 DNA sequence: TGTGCCAGCAGCCAAGATGGGGACAGGGTCACCGGGGAGCTGTTTTTT. Translating gives CASSQDGDRVTGELFF.

CDR3 sequence (DNA): TGCGCCAGCAGCTCCTCTTCGGGCACAGATACGCAGTATTTT. It yields the protein CASSSSSGTDTQYF. The rearrangement links TRBV5-1 to TRBJ2-3; D not resolved. Trimming took off 3 bases at V and 1 base at J, with 9 bases between the two ends. In germline, CDR1 is SGHRS, CDR2 YFSETQ. The CDR3 has 14 residues.